Below, 25 T cell receptor beta chains from the same sample are listed, as sequenced in a study of T cell responses to AZD1222 COVID-19 vaccine. The table came from immunoSEQ multiplex PCR; TCRdb's copy has only in-frame clones and leaves some out. The sample gives 130,000 or so clones, around 89% of which show up once; approximately 3.1% is in the top ten. Source: peripheral blood, taken on day 0 of AZD1222 vaccination. These receptors were collected from an adult in good health.

The gene calls are TRBV27 and TRBJ2-1; TRBD1 agrees at 7 bases. The trim removed 5 bases at V and 2 bases at J, leaving 6 bases unmatched. The CDR3 length is 15 residues. Germline lookup yields CDR1 MNHEY and CDR2 SMNVEV (reference sequence). CDR3 nucleotides: TGTGCCAGCAGTCCTTCCAGGGGGACCTACAATGAGCAGTTCTTC. This codes for CASSPSRGTYNEQFF.

V gene TRBV19 combines with J gene TRBJ2-3; weak D call: TRBD2 (7 bases). The CDR3 loop spans 17 amino acids. V was clipped by 6 bases and J by 8 bases, with 27 bases between them. Per germline, CDR1 LNHDA and CDR2 SQIVND (reference sequence). Here the CDR3 DNA reads TGTGCCAGTAGGCTCCGGGATGGCGGGGGCCCACGAATTACGCAGTATTTT. Amino acids: CASRLRDGGGPRITQYF.

The chain combines TRBV7-8 with TRBJ2-1, with 7 bases that match TRBD1. Germline CDR1 SGHVS, CDR2 FQNEAQ. J lost 7 bases, V lost 0 bases, and 3 bases had no gene match. The CDR3 is 14 residues long. The CDR3 loop reads CASSLAARGNEQFF. CDR3 DNA sequence: TGTGCCAGCAGCTTAGCGGCCAGGGGGAATGAGCAGTTCTTC.

The chain employs TRBV14 and TRBJ1-2; possible D gene TRBD1, 6 bases. CDR1 and CDR2 from the germline V gene are SGHDN and FVKESK. The V end lost 6 bases, the J end lost 2 bases, and 16 bases lay between the germline ends. There are 15 residues in the CDR3. CDR3 amino acids: CASRGGQPWNYGYTF. CDR3 in DNA: TGTGCCAGCAGGGGAGGACAGCCTTGGAACTATGGCTACACCTTC.

The chain couples TRBV19 to TRBJ2-2; 8 nucleotides agree with TRBD1. This CDR3 has 15 residues. J was trimmed by 5 bases and V by 5 bases; bases with no gene match: 7. CDR1 LNHDA and CDR2 SQIVND come from the germline V gene (reference sequence). CDR3 amino acids: CASSPGDRQTGELFF. The DNA of the CDR3 is TGTGCCAGTAGTCCAGGGGACAGGCAGACCGGGGAGCTGTTTTTT.

The DNA of the CDR3 is TGTGCCAGCAGCAAAGTCCCAATAGCGGGGGGGCCGTATGGGGCCAACGTCCTGACTTTC. Its translation: CASSKVPIAGGPYGANVLTF. This chain uses TRBV21-1 with TRBJ2-6; TRBD2 reflects the table's D call only, with no check against the DNA. TRBV21-1 is listed as a pseudogene. The CDR3 spans 20 residues.

The chain is built from TRBV20-1 and TRBJ2-3; D possibly corresponds to TRBD2 (6 bases). This CDR3 contains 11 residues. CDR1 is DFQATT and CDR2 is SNEGSKA in the germline V gene (reference sequence). V was trimmed by 5 bases and J by 8 bases, leaving 11 bases between them. CDR3 DNA sequence: TGCAGTGCTCAGGCGGGGTTTACGCAGTATTTT. This gives the protein CSAQAGFTQYF.

V gene TRBV9 combines with J gene TRBJ2-3; D gene unclear. There are 12 residues in the CDR3. From germline, CDR1 is SGDLS and CDR2 YYNGEE. V was clipped by 2 bases and J by 7 bases, with 8 bases between them. The CDR3 DNA is TGTGCCAGCAGCGTTTCAGCGAATACGCAGTATTTT. Its protein product is CASSVSANTQYF.

This chain uses TRBV7-8 with TRBJ1-2, with 9 positions matching TRBD1. Per germline, CDR1 SGHVS and CDR2 FQNEAQ. V dropped 5 bases and J dropped 4; count of bases not matched to a gene: 8. The CDR3 sequence is 15 residues long. Here the CDR3 reads CASSPNRGLVYGYTF. The CDR3 DNA reads as TGTGCCAGCAGCCCTAACAGGGGGCTAGTCTATGGCTACACCTTC.

The sample holds one count of this clone. The chain combines TRBV3-1 (or the pseudogene TRBV3-2) with TRBJ1-5; 7 nucleotides line up with TRBD1. J lost 5 bases, V lost 4 bases, and 5 bases had no gene match. Germline lookup yields CDR1 LGHDT and CDR2 YNNKEL (reference sequence). The CDR3 spans 14 residues. In DNA form, the CDR3 reads TGTGCCAGCAGCCCGACAGGGAACTATCAGCCCCAGCATTTT. It specifies CASSPTGNYQPQHF.

This clone has a single count. The chain has TRBV2 and TRBJ1-4; D uncertain. Germline V lookup: CDR1 SNHLY, CDR2 FYNNEI. The CDR3 loop spans 14 amino acids. Trimming took 2 bases from V and 7 from J, leaving 11 bases between them. The CDR3 loop is CASSELIDGEKLFF. Here the CDR3 DNA reads TGTGCCAGCAGTGAACTGATCGATGGTGAAAAACTGTTTTTT.

This rearrangement joins TRBV5-4 to TRBJ1-2; a weak D match, TRBD1 (6 bases). This CDR3 spans 15 amino acids. V was cut by 2 bases and J by 4 bases, with 15 bases left in between. Germline V gene lookup returns CDR1 SGHNT and CDR2 YYREEE (reference sequence). CDR3 sequence (DNA): TGTGCCAGCAGCTTCACGACAGGAGGAAGCTATGGCTACACCTTC. Its protein is CASSFTTGGSYGYTF.

The chain is built from TRBV4-2 and TRBJ1-3; 11 bases agree with TRBD1. The germline V gene encodes CDR1 LGHNA and CDR2 YNFKEQ. This CDR3 comprises 18 residues. V shed 1 base, J shed 5 bases, and the junction held 10 bases outside the gene matches. The CDR3 reads CASSQGTGGSSNRNTIYF. The CDR3 coding sequence is TGTGCCAGCAGCCAAGGGACAGGGGGCTCGTCCAACCGAAACACCATATATTTT.

The chain employs TRBV9 and TRBJ2-3, with D maybe TRBD2 (6 bases). V dropped 0 bases and J dropped 8 bases, with 16 bases sitting between them. CDR1 is SGDLS and CDR2 is YYNGEE in the germline V gene. This CDR3 is 15 amino acids long. The CDR3 spells CASSVETSKSGTQYF. CDR3 nucleotide sequence: TGTGCCAGCAGCGTAGAAACTAGCAAGTCCGGTACGCAGTATTTT.

The V call is TRBV24-1, the J call TRBJ1-4; 7 bases are shared with TRBD1. The V gene end was trimmed by 7 bases and the J gene end by 8 bases; junction bases not matched to a gene: 9. This CDR3 spans 14 amino acids. Germline values: CDR1 KGHDR, CDR2 SFDVKD. DNA for the CDR3: TGTGCCACCAGCCGCTGGACAGGCCTGGAAAAACTGTTTTTT. Protein sequence: CATSRWTGLEKLFF.

The rearrangement uses TRBV2 and TRBJ1-2; possibly TRBD1 for D (5 bases). Trimming shortened V by 6 bases and J by 5 bases, and 19 bases separated the two germline ends. Germline values: CDR1 SNHLY, CDR2 FYNNEI. This CDR3 is 15 amino acids long. CDR3 sequence reads: CASSPTWEGLYGYTF. CDR3 nucleotide sequence: TGTGCCAGCAGCCCGACTTGGGAGGGGCTGTATGGCTACACCTTC.

V gene TRBV18 combines with J gene TRBJ1-4; 11 bases fit TRBD1. V shed 4 bases, J shed 2 bases, and the junction held 3 bases outside the gene matches. Germline loops: CDR1 KGHSH, CDR2 LQKENI. The CDR3 consists of 16 residues. The chain's CDR3 is CASSRTGGATNEKLFF. The CDR3 bases are TGTGCCAGCTCACGGACAGGGGGCGCTACTAATGAAAAACTGTTTTTT.

In the case of this clone: The sample holds other DNA sequences that translate to the same CDR3. J is TRBJ1-2 and V is TRBV4-3, with 7 bases matching TRBD1. V dropped 4 bases and J dropped 3; count of bases not matched to a gene: 5. CDR1 and CDR2 (germline): LGHNA, YSLEER. This CDR3 spans 14 amino acids. The CDR3 DNA sequence: TGCGCCAGCAGCCTCTCAGGGGGAGACTATGGCTACACCTTC. Translating it yields CASSLSGGDYGYTF.

J is TRBJ1-2 and V is TRBV9, with TRBD1 as a possible D gene (5 bases). CDR1 and CDR2 from the germline V gene are SGDLS and YYNGEE. The CDR3 contains 14 residues. The germline V and J ends were trimmed by 4 bases and 3 bases, with 13 bases remaining between them. The CDR3 region has the DNA TGTGCCAGCAGCCCTCGGGACGCGTACTATGGCTACACCTTC. The encoded protein is CASSPRDAYYGYTF. The complete variable domain, with remaining parts taken from reference TRBV9 and TRBJ1-2, reads DSGVTQTPKHLITATGQRVTLRCSPRSGDLSVYWYQQSLDQGLQFLIQYYNGEERAKGNILERFSAQQFPDLHSELNLSSLELGDSALYFCASSPRDAYYGYTFGSGTRLTVV.

Here the CDR3 reads CASSLSGGRNTEAFF. The CDR3 DNA is TGTGCCAGCAGTTTAAGTGGTGGCAGGAACACTGAAGCTTTCTTT. The genes are TRBV28 and TRBJ1-1; D ambiguous. CDR3 length equals 15 residues. Germline-derived CDR1 and CDR2 are MDHEN and SYDVKM. Trimming stripped 2 bases from V and 1 base from J, with 11 bases between.

The V and J genes are TRBV3-1 (or the pseudogene TRBV3-2) and TRBJ2-2, with D unclear. The germline gives CDR1 LGHDT, CDR2 YNNKEL (reference sequence). The length of the CDR3 is 12 residues. Trimming removed 4 bases at V and 8 bases at J, with 8 bases between. The CDR3 region has the DNA TGTGCCAGCAGCCCAACTTTGGGGGAGCTGTTTTTT. Translating gives CASSPTLGELFF.

The V gene is TRBV5-8, the J gene TRBJ1-4; D is unclear. CDR3 length equals 15 residues. Between the trimmed V and J ends, which lost 4 bases and 8 bases, there was a span of 18 bases. The V gene's germline CDR1 is SGHTS and CDR2 YDEGEE. The CDR3 is CASSPLAAHLEKLFF. The CDR3 coding sequence is TGTGCCAGCAGCCCCCTGGCCGCGCATCTCGAAAAACTGTTTTTT.

The chain couples TRBV11-2 to TRBJ2-2, with D unresolved. V was pared by 5 bases and J by 6 bases, with 10 bases between. The CDR3 covers 13 residues. CDR1 and CDR2 (germline): SGHAT, FQNNGV. The CDR3 DNA is TGTGCCAGCAGCCCAACTACGGCCGGGGAGCTGTTTTTT. Encoded protein: CASSPTTAGELFF. Complete variable domain (other parts from reference TRBV11-2 and TRBJ2-2): EAGVAQSPRYKIIEKRQSVAFWCNPISGHATLYWYQQILGQGPKLLIQFQNNGVVDDSQLPKDRFSAERLKGVDSTLKIQPAKLEDSAVYLCASSPTTAGELFFGEGSRLTVL.

This sequence joins TRBV11-2 and TRBJ2-2; TRBD1 matches at 10 bases. CDR1 is SGHAT and CDR2 is FQNNGV in the germline V gene. Trimming at V came to 6 bases and at J to 2 bases, leaving 6 bases not matched to a gene. This CDR3 has 16 residues. As DNA, the CDR3 is TGTGCCAGCAGACGAAAGACAGGGGGCAACACCGGGGAGCTGTTTTTT. As protein: CASRRKTGGNTGELFF.

The chain combines TRBV14 with TRBJ1-2; 9 nucleotides line up with TRBD1. Germline V gives CDR1 SGHDN, CDR2 FVKESK. V was pared by 2 bases and J by 3 bases, with 1 base of the junction left unmatched. This CDR3 contains 14 residues. CDR3 nucleotide sequence: TGTGCCAGCAGCCAATGGACAGGGGACTATGGCTACACCTTC. Its translation: CASSQWTGDYGYTF. Together with reference TRBV14 and TRBJ1-2, the CDR3 gives the full variable domain: EAGVTQFPSHSVIEKGQTVTLRCDPISGHDNLYWYRRVMGKEIKFLLHFVKESKQDESGMPNNRFLAERTGGTYSTLKVQPAELEDSGVYFCASSQWTGDYGYTFGSGTRLTVV.